These T cell receptor beta chains were read from a single sample in a study of blood T cell repertoires in COVID-19. TCRdb's table, derived via immunoSEQ multiplex PCR, lists solely in-frame clones and lacks some. In the table there are under 200,000 clones, about 83% of which are singletons. The source material was peripheral blood. These receptors originate from a human donor in a cohort sampled during active COVID-19. Each CDR3 is given with its conserved first and last residue. D genes are given only for firm matches. Not every row has a clone size; where given, it reads once, few, many or a size class.

>-|TRBJ2-3|TRBV5-1|TRBD2
CASSSPTSGDTQYF
TGCGCCAGCAGCTCCCCGACTAGCGGGGATACGCAGTATTTT
>once|TRBJ2-3|TRBV24-1|TRBD1
CATGMGQGTDTQYF
TGTGCCACCGGGATGGGACAGGGCACAGATACGCAGTATTTT
>-|TRBJ2-1|TRBV19|TRBD2
CASSPGLAGADGQFF
TGTGCCAGTAGTCCGGGACTAGCGGGAGCGGACGGGCAGTTCTTC
>few|TRBJ1-4|TRBV7-6|-
CASIPPGTPDATNEKLFF
TGTGCCAGCATCCCGCCTGGGACACCTGATGCAACTAATGAAAAACTGTTTTTT
>-|TRBJ1-2|TRBV9|-
CASSNGNYGYTF
TGTGCCAGCAGCAACGGGAACTATGGCTACACCTTC
>-|TRBJ1-2|TRBV12-2|-
CASRPTPAGGFYGYTF
TGTGCAAGTCGCCCAACCCCAGCAGGGGGCTTCTATGGCTACACCTTC
>-|TRBJ2-3|TRBV4-3|-
CASSQGSNGDTDTQYF
TGCGCCAGCAGCCAAGGGAGTAACGGGGACACAGATACGCAGTATTTT
>-|TRBJ2-1|TRBV7-2|TRBD1
CASSEGTGPYNEQFF
TGTGCCAGCAGCGAAGGGACAGGGCCCTACAATGAGCAGTTCTTC
>few|TRBJ2-7|TRBV27|-
CASSPGIYEQYF
TGTGCCAGCAGCCCAGGGATCTACGAGCAGTACTTC
>-|TRBJ1-2|TRBV3-1/TRBV3-2|-
CASSPTAREGTELRGYTF
TGTGCCAGCAGCCCCACTGCGCGCGAGGGAACGGAGTTGCGAGGCTACACCTTC
>-|TRBJ1-2|TRBV5-1|-
CASSQDAEGGYTF
TGCGCCAGCAGCCAGGATGCAGAGGGCGGCTACACCTTC
>few|TRBJ1-4|TRBV5-1|-
CASSSGGQPNEKLFF
TGCGCCAGCAGCTCCGGAGGACAGCCTAATGAAAAACTGTTTTTT
>-|TRBJ1-2|TRBV9|TRBD1
CASSESPGTGGSGYTF
TGTGCCAGCAGCGAGTCCCCAGGGACAGGGGGCTCTGGCTACACCTTC
>-|TRBJ1-1|TRBV7-8|-
CASSVRGNTEAFF
TGTGCCAGCAGCGTCAGGGGTAACACTGAAGCTTTCTTT
>-|TRBJ2-5|TRBV7-9|-
CASSLGGLELETQYF
TGTGCCAGCAGCTTAGGAGGACTGGAACTGGAGACCCAGTACTTC
>-|TRBJ2-6|TRBV3-1/TRBV3-2|TRBD1
CASSYRGSGANVLTF
TGTGCCAGCAGCTACAGGGGCTCTGGGGCCAACGTCCTGACTTTC
>-|TRBJ1-5|TRBV15|-
CATSIPGIVNQPQHF
TGTGCCACCAGCATACCAGGGATTGTGAATCAGCCCCAGCATTTT
>-|TRBJ2-3|TRBV7-9|TRBD2
CASSPLAGGPDTQYF
TGTGCCAGCAGCCCCCTTGCGGGAGGGCCAGATACGCAGTATTTT
>-|TRBJ2-5|TRBV18|-
CASSLGLVGTQYF
TGTGCCAGCTCACTGGGACTGGTCGGGACCCAGTACTTC
>-|TRBJ1-6|TRBV6-5|TRBD1
CASSPSGGGNSPLHF
TGTGCCAGCAGTCCCTCAGGGGGCGGGAATTCACCCCTCCACTTT
>few|TRBJ1-3|TRBV5-6|TRBD1
CASRRDRAGNTIYF
TGTGCCAGCAGGCGGGACAGGGCCGGAAACACCATATATTTT
>-|TRBJ2-1|TRBV27|TRBD1
CASSPTGPHNEQFF
TGTGCCAGCAGTCCGACAGGGCCCCACAATGAGCAGTTCTTC